This TCR beta chain was retrieved from a study of T cell changes during pregnancy in multiple sclerosis. The CDR3 runs 13 residues. V shed 3 bases and J shed 4 bases, with 9 bases lying between them. Germline V gene data show CDR1 as KGHSH and CDR2 as LQKENI. Sequencing used immunoSEQ multiplex PCR; TCRdb keeps in-frame clones, though not all of them. The data contain 18,000 or so clones, around 90% of them seen just once; the ten biggest clones take up approximately 1.4%. The V and J genes are TRBV18 and TRBJ1-2, with D possibly matching TRBD1 (6 bases). This TCR derives from a female donor in good health, enrolled as a control in a pregnancy study. The sequenced sample was CD4+ T cells from peripheral blood mononuclear cells, obtained in the first trimester of pregnancy. In nucleotides, the CDR3 is TGTGCCAGCTCACCGGACAGTACCTATGGCTACACCTTC. This gives the protein CASSPDSTYGYTF.